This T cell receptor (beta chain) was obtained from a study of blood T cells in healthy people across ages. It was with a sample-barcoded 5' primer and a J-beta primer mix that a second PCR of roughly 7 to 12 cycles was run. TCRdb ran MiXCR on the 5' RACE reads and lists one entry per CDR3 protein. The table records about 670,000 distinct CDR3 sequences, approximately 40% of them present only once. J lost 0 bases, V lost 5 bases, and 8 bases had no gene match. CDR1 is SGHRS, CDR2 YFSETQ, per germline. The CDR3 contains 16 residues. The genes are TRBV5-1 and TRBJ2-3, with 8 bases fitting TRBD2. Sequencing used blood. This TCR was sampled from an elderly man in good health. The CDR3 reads CASSWTSRVSTDTQYF. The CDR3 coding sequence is TGCGCCAGCAGTTGGACTAGCAGAGTTAGCACAGATACGCAGTATTTT.